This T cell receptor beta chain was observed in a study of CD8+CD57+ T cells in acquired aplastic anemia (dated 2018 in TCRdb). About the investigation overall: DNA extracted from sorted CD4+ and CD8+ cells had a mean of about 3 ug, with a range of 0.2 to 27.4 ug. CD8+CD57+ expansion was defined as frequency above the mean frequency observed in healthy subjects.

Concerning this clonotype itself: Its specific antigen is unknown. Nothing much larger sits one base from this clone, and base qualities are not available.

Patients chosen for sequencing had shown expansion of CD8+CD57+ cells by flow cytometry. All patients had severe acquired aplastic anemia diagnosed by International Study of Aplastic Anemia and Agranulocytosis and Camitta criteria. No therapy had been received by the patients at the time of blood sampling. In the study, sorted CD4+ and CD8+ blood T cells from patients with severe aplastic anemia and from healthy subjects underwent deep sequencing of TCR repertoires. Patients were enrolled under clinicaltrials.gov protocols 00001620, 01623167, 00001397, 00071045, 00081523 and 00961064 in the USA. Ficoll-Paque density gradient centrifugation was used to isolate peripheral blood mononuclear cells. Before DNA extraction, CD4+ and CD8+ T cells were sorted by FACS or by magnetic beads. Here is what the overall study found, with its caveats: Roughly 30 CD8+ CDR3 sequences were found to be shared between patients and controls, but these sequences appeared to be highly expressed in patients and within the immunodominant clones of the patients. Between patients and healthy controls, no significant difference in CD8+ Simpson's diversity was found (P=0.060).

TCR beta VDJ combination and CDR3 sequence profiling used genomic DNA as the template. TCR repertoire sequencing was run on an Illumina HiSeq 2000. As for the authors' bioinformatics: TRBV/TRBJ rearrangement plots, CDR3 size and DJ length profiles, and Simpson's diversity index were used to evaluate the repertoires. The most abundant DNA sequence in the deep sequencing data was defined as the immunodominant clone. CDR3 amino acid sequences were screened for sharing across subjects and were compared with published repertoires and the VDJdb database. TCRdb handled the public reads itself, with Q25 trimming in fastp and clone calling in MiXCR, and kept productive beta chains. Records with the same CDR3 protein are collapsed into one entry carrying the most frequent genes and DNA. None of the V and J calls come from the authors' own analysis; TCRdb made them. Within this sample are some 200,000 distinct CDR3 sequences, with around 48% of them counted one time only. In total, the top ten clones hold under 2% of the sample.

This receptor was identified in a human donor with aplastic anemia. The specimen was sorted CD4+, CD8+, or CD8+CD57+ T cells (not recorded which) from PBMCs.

The sequence in DNA is TGTGCCAGTAGTCCGAGTCTGGGGTCACCCCTCCACTTT. Translated, it reads CASSPSLGSPLHF. Recombination connected TRBV19 to TRBJ1-6; the D segment cannot be called with confidence. V lost 5 bases and J lost 10 bases; the stretch between them is 12 bases long. Via the germline V gene (reference sequence), CDR1 is LNHDA and CDR2 SQIVND. From the cysteine through the phenylalanine, the CDR3 covers 13 amino acids. The entry retains the CDR3 DNA only, 39 bases that are in frame from base 1.